This T cell receptor beta chain derives from a study of regulatory T cells in long-lasting Graves disease. This clonotype was seen ten or more times. This CDR3 region has 12 residues. Losses at the gene ends were 9 bases for V and 6 bases for J; bases not matched to a gene: 3. Construction of TCR beta libraries relied on iRepertoire HTBI primers and on Arm-PCR targeting CDR3 regions. TCRdb re-derived calls from the multiplex PCR reads in MiXCR, one entry per CDR3 protein. The sample includes roughly 500,000 distinct CDR3 sequences, approximately 13% of them seen just once. The sample's time point: newly diagnosed GD, antithyroid drugs for less than 3 months. PBMC-derived RNA was used for the TCR library. American Thyroid Association guidelines defined how Graves' disease was diagnosed. The data also belong to a second study, concerning T cells in Graves' hyperthyroidism and ophthalmopathy. That work adds: Across 18 months, stable Graves' hyperthyroidism was marked by no progression to ophthalmopathy. First-round RT-PCR targeting the TCR CDR3 was performed with the HTBI primer set.

Sequenced here: peripheral blood mononuclear cells (PBMCs), sampled at new diagnosis, from a patient treated with antithyroid drugs. The sequence was obtained from a man between 25 and 39 years old with Graves disease. The chain combines TRBV12-3 or TRBV12-4 with TRBJ2-7, with 12 bases that match TRBD2. Written as DNA, the CDR3 is TGTGCCAGTGGACTAGCGGGAAGCGAGCAGTACTTC. Amino acid sequence: CASGLAGSEQYF.